The 20 T cell receptor beta chains below were found in one sample sequenced in a study of naive and memory T cell subsets. Study conclusions and caveats: Especially in CD8 cells, naive repertoires contained a few larger clonotypes, possibly CD45RA-re-expressing memory cells.

Both TRBC1 and TRBC2 were covered by a beta constant-region primer of two equimolar oligonucleotides. Ligated cDNA was amplified by four rounds of PCR with nested alpha and beta constant-region primers and SP2. From the UMI-ligation and nested PCR reads, TCRdb called clonotypes with MiXCR, one entry per CDR3 protein. In the table there are roughly 99,000 distinct CDR3 sequences, roughly 10% of which are singletons. The antigens of these receptors remain unknown. The specimen was naive CD4+ T cells from blood. Receptors originate from a human donor in good health.

This chain uses TRBV6-6 with TRBJ2-7, with unresolved D. Trimming left V 0 bases short and J 7 bases short, with 31 bases between. Germline values: CDR1 MNHNY, CDR2 SVGAGI (reference sequence). The CDR3 contains 20 residues. The DNA of the CDR3 is TGTGCCAGCAGTTACTCGGCCCAACGAAGTCTTCGGTGGGCCCGCTTGGAGCAGTACTTC. Translation: CASSYSAQRSLRWARLEQYF.

The chain joins TRBV10-3 to TRBJ2-3, with D possibly TRBD1 on 5 matching bases. The CDR3 sequence is 15 residues long. V was shortened by 3 bases and J by 3 bases, with 13 bases between the two germline ends. CDR1 ENHRY and CDR2 SYGVKD come from the germline V gene. CDR3 in DNA: TGTGCCATCAGTGATTCAGGGTCAAGGACAGATACGCAGTATTTT. Translation: CAISDSGSRTDTQYF.

This clonotype was counted ten times or more. The chain joins TRBV6-5 to TRBJ2-7; D gene unclear. The CDR3 length is 14 residues. The V end lost 6 bases, the J end lost 3 bases, and 15 bases lay between the germline ends. Per germline, CDR1 MNHEY and CDR2 SVGAGI. DNA for the CDR3: TGTGCCAGCAGACCTCTACCAAGGATCTACGAGCAGTACTTC. Translation gives CASRPLPRIYEQYF.

The chain combines TRBV12-3 or TRBV12-4 with TRBJ1-1; TRBD1 matches 7 bases. The CDR3 sequence is 15 residues long. The ends lost 4 bases at V and 0 bases at J; junction bases unmatched: 5. CDR3 residues: CASSSPTGMNTEAFF. CDR3 in DNA: TGTGCCAGCAGTTCACCGACAGGGATGAACACTGAAGCTTTCTTT.

Concerning this clonotype itself: A clone one base away is much larger, so this may be a read error. V usage is TRBV18 and J usage is TRBJ2-1; 7 nucleotides match TRBD1. V shed 3 bases, J shed 5 bases, and the junction held 16 bases outside the gene matches. This CDR3 is 18 amino acids long. Per germline, CDR1 KGHSH and CDR2 LQKENI. This CDR3 is CASSPEVPGTEGHNEQFF. In nucleotides, the CDR3 is TGTGCCAGCTCACCCGAGGTCCCGGGGACAGAGGGCCACAATGAGCAGTTCTTC.

In its sample, this clonotype was seen a few times. The chain joins TRBV10-3 to TRBJ2-3; TRBD1 might be the D (5 bases). The germline gives CDR1 ENHRY, CDR2 SYGVKD. This CDR3 comprises 13 residues. The V end was cut by 8 bases, the J end by 4 bases, with 13 bases between. The CDR3 coding sequence is TGTGCCATCGGCAGGGTCTCGGCAGATACGCAGTATTTT. This encodes CAIGRVSADTQYF.

The chain is built from TRBV5-1 and TRBJ2-1, with D perhaps given as TRBD1 or TRBD2 (5 bases each). Deletions cut 4 bases from V and 0 bases from J, with 11 bases between. The CDR3 runs 15 residues. CDR1 and CDR2 (germline): SGHRS, YFSETQ. The CDR3 region is CASSIGTDSYNEQFF. The CDR3 DNA follows: TGCGCCAGCAGCATAGGGACGGACTCCTACAATGAGCAGTTCTTC.

This sequence joins TRBV4-1 and TRBJ1-5; 7 bases align to TRBD1. J was trimmed by 2 bases and V by 0 bases; bases with no gene match: 4. The CDR3 is 16 amino acids. CDR1 and CDR2 from the germline V gene are MGHRA and YSYEKL. The CDR3 DNA is TGCGCCAGCAGCCAAGATGTAACAGGGGGCAATCAGCCCCAGCATTTT. This sequence encodes CASSQDVTGGNQPQHF.

This clonotype has more than one count but fewer than ten. The CDR3 region is CASSPYTFVPGRGEQFF. The DNA of the CDR3 is TGTGCCAGCAGTCCATACACCTTCGTCCCGGGACGGGGAGAGCAGTTCTTC. V usage is TRBV27 and J usage is TRBJ2-1; D is perhaps TRBD1 or TRBD2 (5 bases each). Germline CDR1 reads MNHEY; CDR2 reads SMNVEV (reference sequence). Trimming left V 5 bases short and J 10 bases short, with 27 bases between. This CDR3 is built from 17 residues.

This clonotype occurred a few times. The V and J genes are TRBV6-6 and TRBJ2-7; possibly TRBD1 or TRBD2 for D (7 bases each). The germline gives CDR1 MNHNY, CDR2 SVGAGI (reference sequence). This CDR3 has 14 amino acids. As DNA, the CDR3 is TGTTCTCACCAGAGGGGAGGGGGCACGGACGAGCAGTACTTC. It yields the protein CSHQRGGGTDEQYF.

The rearrangement joins TRBV20-1 to TRBJ2-1; tentative D call: TRBD2 (8 bases). V was clipped by 2 bases and J by 1 base, with 18 bases between them. Germline loops: CDR1 DFQATT, CDR2 SNEGSKA (reference sequence). The CDR3 length is 17 residues. The CDR3, as DNA: TGCAGTGCTAGACCCGGGGGGGGCAGGGGGTCCTACAATGAGCAGTTCTTC. It specifies CSARPGGGRGSYNEQFF.

There are many counts of this clonotype. The chain joins TRBV20-1 to TRBJ1-2; 9 nucleotides agree with TRBD1. The CDR3 covers 14 residues. The germline V gene encodes CDR1 DFQATT and CDR2 SNEGSKA (reference sequence). With V trimmed by 4 bases and J by 1 base, 4 bases remained unmatched. The CDR3 DNA reads TGCAGTGCTACGGGACAGGGCGTTAACTATGGCTACACCTTC. Its translation: CSATGQGVNYGYTF.

This clonotype was observed a handful of times. V and J are TRBV7-6 and TRBJ1-5, with D tentatively TRBD1 (5 bases). In germline, CDR1 is SGHVS, CDR2 FNYEAQ. The CDR3 covers 16 residues. With 1 base removed from V and 3 bases from J, the gap between germline ends came to 13 bases. In nucleotides, the CDR3 is TGTGCCAGCAGCTTAGGGGGCGTCGCCTCCAATCAGCCCCAGCATTTT. Amino acids: CASSLGGVASNQPQHF.

This clonotype was found a few times. J is TRBJ2-7 and V is TRBV20-1; D not resolved. Trimming removed 3 bases from V and 4 bases from J, with 10 bases in between. Germline V CDR1 and CDR2: DFQATT, SNEGSKA (reference sequence). The CDR3 sequence is 12 residues long. CDR3 loop: CSARTGLYEQYF. The CDR3 DNA sequence: TGCAGTGCTAGGACTGGATTATACGAGCAGTACTTC.

The chain has TRBV29-1 and TRBJ1-2; no reliable D call. The CDR3 is 12 residues long. Trimming stripped 0 bases from V and 7 bases from J, with 9 bases between. CDR1 is SQVTM, CDR2 ANQGSEA, per germline. The CDR3 bases are TGCAGCGTTGAAGACACAGTGACTGGCTACACCTTC. Amino acid sequence: CSVEDTVTGYTF. The full variable domain, with the rest looked up from reference TRBV29-1 and TRBJ1-2, is SAVISQKPSRDICQRGTSLTIQCQVDSQVTMMFWYRQQPGQSLTLIATANQGSEATYESGFVIDKFPISRPNLTFSTLTVSNMSPEDSSIYLCSVEDTVTGYTFGSGTRLTVV.

The genes are TRBV15 and TRBJ1-2, with D hard to call. CDR1 and CDR2 from the germline V gene are LNHNV and YYDKDF (reference sequence). Trimming cost V 0 bases and J 2 bases, with 10 bases left between them. CDR3 length: 15 amino acids. The CDR3 coding sequence is TGTGCCACCAGCAGAGATCCAGATAACAACTATGGCTACACCTTC. Encoded protein: CATSRDPDNNYGYTF.

The chain couples TRBV9 to TRBJ2-2; 10 bases agree with TRBD2. Germline-derived CDR1 and CDR2 are SGDLS and YYNGEE. V lost 0 bases to trimming and J lost 5 bases; unmatched junction nucleotides: 4. The CDR3 is 16 residues long. The CDR3 spells CASSVASGSWTGELFF. Here the CDR3 DNA reads TGTGCCAGCAGCGTAGCTAGCGGGAGTTGGACCGGGGAGCTGTTTTTT.

This clonotype was detected ten times or more. The chain couples TRBV20-1 to TRBJ2-1; D is ambiguous. Germline CDR1 reads DFQATT; CDR2 reads SNEGSKA (reference sequence). CDR3 length equals 14 residues. Trimming removed 0 bases at V and 4 bases at J, with 10 bases between. The CDR3 DNA sequence: TGCAGTGCTAGAGAGCCAAAGGGATACAATGAGCAGTTCTTC. Translation: CSAREPKGYNEQFF.

This clonotype occurred a few times. The CDR3 bases are TGTGCCAGCTACCGGGACAGCTATGGCTACACCTTC. It codes for CASYRDSYGYTF. The J gene is TRBJ1-2, the V gene TRBV9; 7 bases match TRBD1. V shed 7 bases, J shed 4 bases, and the junction held 4 bases outside the gene matches. This CDR3 has 12 amino acids. Germline V gene sequence: CDR1 SGDLS, CDR2 YYNGEE.

Only a few counts were recorded for this clonotype. This sequence joins TRBV2 and TRBJ1-5, with 7 bases matching TRBD1. V shed 9 bases, J shed 0 bases, and the junction held 8 bases outside the gene matches. The CDR3 covers 15 residues. Germline CDR1 reads SNHLY; CDR2 reads FYNNEI. The CDR3 sequence: CASRDSDYSNQPQHF. For the CDR3, the DNA is TGTGCCAGTAGGGACAGCGATTATAGCAATCAGCCCCAGCATTTT. Full variable domain (remainder filled in from reference TRBV2 and TRBJ1-5): EPEVTQTPSHQVTQMGQEVILRCVPISNHLYFYWYRQILGQKVEFLVSFYNNEISEKSEIFDDQFSVERPDGSNFTLKIRSTKLEDSAMYFCASRDSDYSNQPQHFGDGTRLSIL.